This T cell receptor beta chain comes out of a study of T-cell reconstitution after alpha-beta-depleted transplantation in children (TCRdb year 2016). For context, the study as a whole: The study quantitatively tracked T-cell immune reconstitution after TCRalphabeta/CD19-depleted allogeneic hematopoietic cell transplantation in children using TCR repertoire profiling.

Beyond this particular receptor, the publication reports: Over the following months the frequencies of hyperexpanded clones went down, and after one year T-cell counts and TCRbeta diversity were mostly credited to newly produced T cells. Apparently early alphabetaT-cell count recovery about two months after transplant reportedly relied on only several hundred rapidly expanded clones derived from non-depleted graft cells. In some patients, the high TCRbeta diversity seen at day 60 was put down to recipient T cells and intrathymic progenitors that had survived conditioning.

The treatment or condition label for this specimen denotes: allogeneic hematopoietic cell transplantation with graft depleted of TCRalphabeta T cells and CD19 B cells. The children who served as transplant recipients had been given grafts of TCRalphabeta/CD19-depleted allogeneic hematopoietic cells. Of note for this clonotype: What this receptor recognizes is not known. No per-base quality is available; no much larger clone lies one base away.

The germline V gene (reference sequence) supplies CDR1 DFQATT and CDR2 SNEGSKA. CDR3 length: 13 amino acids, cysteine to phenylalanine. The entry retains the CDR3 DNA only, 39 bases that are in frame from base 1. The V end loses 8 bases and the J end loses 5 bases, and a stretch of 18 bases separates them. Library preparation employed PCR. This sample was sequenced with an Illumina HiSeq 2500. To normalize quantification of the TCRbeta repertoire, the TCR libraries were built with molecular barcoding that relied on unique molecular identifiers. TCRdb took the public reads, trimmed them with fastp at Q25, ran MiXCR for clone calling and kept in-frame beta chains. Identical CDR3 protein sequences are pooled into one entry, listed with their most common genes and DNA. Within this sample are around 490,000 distinct CDR3 sequences, with over 9.5% of them counted one time only. 14% of the sample goes to the ten largest clones.

The V and J segments used are TRBV20-1 and TRBJ1-1, with TRBD1 tentatively as D gene (5 bases match). This TCR was recovered from a female patient aged 2-9 years who had a stem cell transplant for aplastic anemia, so the T cells may come from the graft donor. The sample consisted of PBMCs, mostly from graft donor cells, taken 180 days after TCRalphabeta/CD19-depleted stem cell transplant. The CDR3 has the sequence CSLGGRETTEAFF. The DNA is as follows: TGCAGTCTGGGGGGACGGGAAACGACTGAAGCTTTCTTT.